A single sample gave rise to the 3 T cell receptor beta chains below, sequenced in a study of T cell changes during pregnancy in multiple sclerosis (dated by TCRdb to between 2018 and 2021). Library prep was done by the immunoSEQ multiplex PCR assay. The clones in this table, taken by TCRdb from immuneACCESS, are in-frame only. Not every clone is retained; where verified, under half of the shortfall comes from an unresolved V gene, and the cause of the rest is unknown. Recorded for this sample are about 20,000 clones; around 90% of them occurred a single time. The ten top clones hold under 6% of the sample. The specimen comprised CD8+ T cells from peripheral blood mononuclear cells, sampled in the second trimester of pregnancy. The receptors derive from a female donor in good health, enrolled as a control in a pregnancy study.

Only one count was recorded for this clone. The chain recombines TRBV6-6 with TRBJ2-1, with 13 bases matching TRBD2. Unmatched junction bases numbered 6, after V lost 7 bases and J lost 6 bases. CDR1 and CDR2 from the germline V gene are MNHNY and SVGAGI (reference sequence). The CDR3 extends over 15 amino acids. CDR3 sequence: CASIAGTSGVNEQFF. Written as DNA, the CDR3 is TGTGCCAGCATCGCCGGGACTAGCGGGGTCAATGAGCAGTTCTTC.

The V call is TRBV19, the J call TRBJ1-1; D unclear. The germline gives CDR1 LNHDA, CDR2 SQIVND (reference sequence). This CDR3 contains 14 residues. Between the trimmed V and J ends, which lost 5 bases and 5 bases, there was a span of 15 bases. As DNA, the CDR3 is TGTGCCAGTAGTTTCCCCGGGAGCGGGACTGAAGCTTTCTTT. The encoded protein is CASSFPGSGTEAFF. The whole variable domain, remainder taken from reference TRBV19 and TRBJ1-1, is DGGITQSPKYLFRKEGQNVTLSCEQNLNHDAMYWYRQDPGQGLRLIYYSQIVNDFQKGDIAEGYSVSREKKESFPLTVTSAQKNPTAFYLCASSFPGSGTEAFFGQGTRLTVV.

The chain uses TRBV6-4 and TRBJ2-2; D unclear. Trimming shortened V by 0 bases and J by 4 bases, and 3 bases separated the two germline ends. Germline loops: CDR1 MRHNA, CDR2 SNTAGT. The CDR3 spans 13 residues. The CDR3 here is CASSDSATGELFF. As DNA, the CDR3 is TGTGCCAGCAGTGACTCGGCCACCGGGGAGCTGTTTTTT.